A selection of T cell receptor beta chains follows, all from one sample in a study of OX40 agonist ivuxolimab in advanced cancers. TCRdb's table, derived via immunoSEQ multiplex PCR, lists solely in-frame clones and lacks some. The sample lists about 75,000 clones, more than 75% occurring once. The sequenced sample was CD4+ or CD8+ T cells sorted from blood, obtained in a trial of the OX40 agonist ivuxolimab. Receptor source: an adult with an advanced solid tumor such as melanoma, head and neck, liver or kidney cancer. The CDR3 runs from the conserved cysteine through the conserved F or W. A D gene is named only where the DNA matches it firmly. Some rows have no size entry. The others give once, few or many, or a class for an expanded clone.

clone_size: few; d_call: TRBD1; v_call: TRBV28; j_call: TRBJ2-7; cdr3_nt: TGTGCCAGCAGTTTAGGGACAGGGAAACGCGAGCAGTACTTC; cdr3_aa: CASSLGTGKREQYF
clone_size: -; d_call: TRBD1; v_call: TRBV7-9; j_call: TRBJ1-4; cdr3_nt: TGTGCCAGCAGCCCCCCGACAGGGAATAATGAAAAACTGTTTTTT; cdr3_aa: CASSPPTGNNEKLFF
clone_size: -; d_call: -; v_call: TRBV15; j_call: TRBJ1-5; cdr3_nt: TGTGCCACCAGCAGAGATCCCGGGGACAATCAGCCCCAGCATTTT; cdr3_aa: CATSRDPGDNQPQHF
clone_size: -; d_call: TRBD1; v_call: TRBV11-3; j_call: TRBJ2-3; cdr3_nt: TGTGCCAGCAGCCGCTCGGGACAGGGACCAGATACGCAGTATTTT; cdr3_aa: CASSRSGQGPDTQYF
clone_size: -; d_call: -; v_call: TRBV11-3; j_call: TRBJ2-7; cdr3_nt: TGTGCCAGCAGCTCCGGGACGGGGGCCTACGAGCAGTACTTC; cdr3_aa: CASSSGTGAYEQYF
clone_size: -; d_call: TRBD1; v_call: TRBV29-1; j_call: TRBJ2-3; cdr3_nt: TGCAGCGTTGAAGGGTGGGACAGGGGGACAGATACGCAGTATTTT; cdr3_aa: CSVEGWDRGTDTQYF
clone_size: once; d_call: -; v_call: TRBV15; j_call: TRBJ2-7; cdr3_nt: TGTGCCACCAGCAGAACTCCGGGAAGACAGTACTTC; cdr3_aa: CATSRTPGRQYF
clone_size: -; d_call: -; v_call: TRBV19; j_call: TRBJ2-3; cdr3_nt: TGTGCCAGTAGCGGACAGCTATTCACAGATACGCAGTATTTT; cdr3_aa: CASSGQLFTDTQYF
clone_size: -; d_call: TRBD1; v_call: TRBV7-9; j_call: TRBJ1-2; cdr3_nt: TGTGCCAGCAGCTTACCGGGACAGTTAATGTATGGCTACACCTTC; cdr3_aa: CASSLPGQLMYGYTF
clone_size: -; d_call: TRBD1; v_call: TRBV19; j_call: TRBJ2-7; cdr3_nt: TGTGCCAGTAGCAGACAGGGGCCGGGCGAGCAGTACTTC; cdr3_aa: CASSRQGPGEQYF
clone_size: -; d_call: -; v_call: TRBV28; j_call: TRBJ2-1; cdr3_nt: TGTGCCAGCAAGGTGGAGACGGGGGAGGACAATGAGCAGTTCTTC; cdr3_aa: CASKVETGEDNEQFF
clone_size: -; d_call: -; v_call: TRBV7-9; j_call: TRBJ2-7; cdr3_nt: TGTGCCAGCAGCTTCCACTACGAGCAGTACTTC; cdr3_aa: CASSFHYEQYF
clone_size: -; d_call: -; v_call: TRBV28; j_call: TRBJ2-7; cdr3_nt: TGTGCCAGCAGTTTTGCCTACGAGCAGTACTTC; cdr3_aa: CASSFAYEQYF
clone_size: -; d_call: TRBD1; v_call: TRBV2; j_call: TRBJ2-7; cdr3_nt: TGTGCCAGCACAGGGGACAGGAGCTCTTACGAGCAGTACTTC; cdr3_aa: CASTGDRSSYEQYF
clone_size: -; d_call: -; v_call: TRBV6-5; j_call: TRBJ2-7; cdr3_nt: TGTGCCAGCAGCCCTGGCTCCTACGAGCAGTACTTC; cdr3_aa: CASSPGSYEQYF
clone_size: -; d_call: -; v_call: TRBV2; j_call: TRBJ2-3; cdr3_nt: TGTGCCAGCAGGGTGGGGCTTAGCGGTGATACGCAGTATTTT; cdr3_aa: CASRVGLSGDTQYF
clone_size: -; d_call: -; v_call: TRBV6-1; j_call: TRBJ2-3; cdr3_nt: TGTGCCACCGGGACCCCTGTGGGATTGGATACGCAGTATTTT; cdr3_aa: CATGTPVGLDTQYF
clone_size: once; d_call: -; v_call: TRBV5-4; j_call: TRBJ2-1; cdr3_nt: TGTGCCAGCAGCCCCTCTGCCGGGGATACCTACAATGAGCAGTTCTTC; cdr3_aa: CASSPSAGDTYNEQFF
clone_size: -; d_call: TRBD1; v_call: TRBV6-5; j_call: TRBJ2-1; cdr3_nt: TGTGCCAGCAGTCCGTCCCGGGACAGGGTCGGTGAGCAGTTCTTC; cdr3_aa: CASSPSRDRVGEQFF
clone_size: -; d_call: -; v_call: TRBV19; j_call: TRBJ2-7; cdr3_nt: TGTGCCAGTAGTATGGAGCCCTCCGAGCAGTACTTC; cdr3_aa: CASSMEPSEQYF
clone_size: -; d_call: -; v_call: TRBV10-1; j_call: TRBJ1-4; cdr3_nt: TGCGCCAGCAGTGAAGGCCACAGGAAAAATGAAAAACTGTTTTTT; cdr3_aa: CASSEGHRKNEKLFF
clone_size: -; d_call: -; v_call: TRBV19; j_call: TRBJ2-2; cdr3_nt: TGTGCCAGTACAGGGGACACCGGGGAGCTGTTTTTT; cdr3_aa: CASTGDTGELFF
clone_size: once; d_call: -; v_call: TRBV5-6; j_call: TRBJ2-7; cdr3_nt: TGTGCCAGCTCCTTAGGTAGCAGCCACGAGCAGTACTTC; cdr3_aa: CASSLGSSHEQYF
clone_size: -; d_call: TRBD2; v_call: TRBV7-9; j_call: TRBJ2-2; cdr3_nt: TGTGCCAGCAGATCGACGGGGGGCGGGGAGCTGTTTTTT; cdr3_aa: CASRSTGGGELFF
clone_size: -; d_call: -; v_call: TRBV5-1; j_call: TRBJ2-7; cdr3_nt: TGCGCCAGCAGCTTGTCAGGAGACTACGAGCAGTACTTC; cdr3_aa: CASSLSGDYEQYF
clone_size: -; d_call: -; v_call: TRBV5-1; j_call: TRBJ2-5; cdr3_nt: TGCGCCAGCAGCTTGCGCCCGGGGGTAGGGGATGAGACCCAGTACTTC; cdr3_aa: CASSLRPGVGDETQYF
clone_size: once; d_call: TRBD1; v_call: TRBV7-9; j_call: TRBJ2-5; cdr3_nt: TGTGCCAGCAGCTTAGGGGGACAGGGGAGTGGAGAGACCCAGTACTTC; cdr3_aa: CASSLGGQGSGETQYF
clone_size: -; d_call: -; v_call: TRBV4-2; j_call: TRBJ2-1; cdr3_nt: TGTGCCAGCAGCCAAGAAGGACCGGGAAGCTCCTACAATGAGCAGTTCTTC; cdr3_aa: CASSQEGPGSSYNEQFF
clone_size: -; d_call: TRBD1; v_call: TRBV7-2; j_call: TRBJ1-3; cdr3_nt: TGTGCCAGCAGCTTATACCCCACAGGGGTGGATGGAAACACCATATATTTT; cdr3_aa: CASSLYPTGVDGNTIYF
clone_size: -; d_call: -; v_call: TRBV5-5; j_call: TRBJ2-7; cdr3_nt: TGTGCCAGCAGCTTGGATGGGGGCGTTGGGGCGCCCAGCTCCTACGAGCAGTACTTC; cdr3_aa: CASSLDGGVGAPSSYEQYF
clone_size: -; d_call: -; v_call: TRBV5-1; j_call: TRBJ1-2; cdr3_nt: TGCGCCAGCAGCTTGACAGATAACTATGGCTACACCTTC; cdr3_aa: CASSLTDNYGYTF
clone_size: -; d_call: TRBD2; v_call: TRBV29-1; j_call: TRBJ2-1; cdr3_nt: TGCAGCGTTGAAATAACTAGCGGGGCCGCCGGTGAGCAGTTCTTC; cdr3_aa: CSVEITSGAAGEQFF
clone_size: -; d_call: -; v_call: TRBV4-2; j_call: TRBJ2-1; cdr3_nt: TGTGCCAGCAGCCAAGAGATCAGCGGGCCTTACAATGAGCAGTTCTTC; cdr3_aa: CASSQEISGPYNEQFF
clone_size: few; d_call: -; v_call: TRBV27; j_call: TRBJ1-2; cdr3_nt: TGTGCCAGCACCCTAAGGGCAGGGCATAGTGGCTACACCTTC; cdr3_aa: CASTLRAGHSGYTF
clone_size: -; d_call: TRBD1; v_call: TRBV12-5; j_call: TRBJ2-1; cdr3_nt: TGTGCTAGTGGTTTATCCACAGGACAGGGGAGCGGGAAGTTCTACAATGAGCAGTTCTTC; cdr3_aa: CASGLSTGQGSGKFYNEQFF
clone_size: many; d_call: TRBD1; v_call: TRBV6-1; j_call: TRBJ1-2; cdr3_nt: TGTGCCAGCAGTGAGACAGGGGGCGAGGCCTATGGCTACACCTTC; cdr3_aa: CASSETGGEAYGYTF
clone_size: -; d_call: TRBD1; v_call: TRBV19; j_call: TRBJ1-4; cdr3_nt: TGTGCCAGTAGTCCCCCGGGACAGAACAATGAAAAACTGTTTTTT; cdr3_aa: CASSPPGQNNEKLFF
clone_size: -; d_call: TRBD2; v_call: TRBV2; j_call: TRBJ2-3; cdr3_nt: TGTGCCAGCAGAGCCGGACTAGCGGATTCCACAGATACGCAGTATTTT; cdr3_aa: CASRAGLADSTDTQYF
clone_size: -; d_call: -; v_call: TRBV11-2; j_call: TRBJ1-1; cdr3_nt: TGTGCCAGCAGCACTCGACACACAACCATGAACACTGAAGCTTTCTTT; cdr3_aa: CASSTRHTTMNTEAFF
clone_size: -; d_call: -; v_call: TRBV18; j_call: TRBJ2-1; cdr3_nt: TGTGCCAGCTCACCAGCCGTTAAGGGCTTCAATGAGCAGTTCTTC; cdr3_aa: CASSPAVKGFNEQFF
clone_size: -; d_call: TRBD1; v_call: TRBV5-1; j_call: TRBJ2-2; cdr3_nt: TGCGCCAGCAGCTGGGGGACAGAGGGCACCGGGGAGCTGTTTTTT; cdr3_aa: CASSWGTEGTGELFF
clone_size: -; d_call: TRBD1; v_call: TRBV2; j_call: TRBJ2-5; cdr3_nt: TGTGCCAGCAGTAGGGACAGCCCCCCGGGGCGAGAGACCCAGTACTTC; cdr3_aa: CASSRDSPPGRETQYF